The entry that follows covers one TCR beta chain sequence. Original processing notes: It was from reference gene primer amplification that nucleated cell counts were estimated. The method was immunoSEQ multiplex PCR; TCRdb's version includes in-frame clones alone and lacks a portion of them. The DNA was the basis for D and trimming; V, J and clone size are from that table. This sample yields 150,000 to 160,000 clones, of which roughly nine tenths are seen a single time; roughly 0.51% belongs to the top ten. Germline-derived CDR1 and CDR2 are SGDLS and YYNGEE. The CDR3 runs 15 residues. Trimming at V came to 3 bases and at J to 7 bases, leaving 10 bases not matched to a gene. This specimen comes from a study of blood T cell repertoires in COVID-19. The wider study: Samples of COVID-19 (acute and convalescent) were obtained from the United States, Italy and Spain. Sources were T cells, B-cell-depleted T cells, or PBMCs; the material itself was cDNA or gDNA.

Source material: peripheral blood. The chain links TRBV9 to TRBJ1-2, with 9 positions matching TRBD1. The clonotype was recovered from a man between 50 and 59 years old with acute or convalescent COVID-19. This CDR3 reads CASSAGTGIRGGYTF. The CDR3 coding sequence is TGTGCCAGCAGCGCCGGGACAGGGATAAGAGGTGGCTACACCTTC.